The clone carrying this TCR beta chain was counted only a few times. Its specificity is unknown. The data were taken from a study of CD4 T cells in relation to SARS-CoV-2 and coronaviruses. The assay was immunoSEQ multiplex PCR, and TCRdb's table has in-frame clones only and misses some. Counted here are 38,000 or so clones, about 86% occurring once; the ten biggest clones make up 6.6%. Per germline, CDR1 MDHEN and CDR2 SYDVKM. Trimming removed 2 bases from V and 6 bases from J, with 7 bases in between. CDR3 length: 13 amino acids. The sample consisted of naive CD4+ T cells from PBMCs, cultured in vitro. The subset: naive CD4+ T cells isolated by negative enrichment. The rearrangement links TRBV28 to TRBJ2-2; D uncertain. The TCR comes from an adult with COVID-19. CDR3 region: CASSLDLAGELFF. CDR3 nucleotide sequence: TGTGCCAGCAGTTTAGATCTGGCCGGGGAGCTGTTTTTT.